This is a list of T cell receptor beta chains from one sample in a study of blood T cell repertoires in COVID-19. Profiled with immunoSEQ multiplex PCR; TCRdb holds only in-frame clones, not every one. The sample carries approximately 81,000 clones, 91% recorded once. What was sequenced was peripheral blood. These receptors came from a woman aged 45-59 years in a cohort sampled during active COVID-19. CDR3s include the opening cysteine and the closing phenylalanine or tryptophan. Each record gives: J gene, V gene, D gene, clone size, CDR3 DNA, CDR3 protein. D genes are given only for firm matches. The size entry is marked missing in some rows and otherwise reads once, few, many or a size class.

J gene: TRBJ1-1
V gene: TRBV3-1/TRBV3-2
D gene: NA
clone size: NA
CDR3 DNA: TGTGCCAGCAGCCAAGGGGGAGGAGGCACTGAAGCTTTCTTT
CDR3 protein: CASSQGGGGTEAFF

J gene: TRBJ2-2
V gene: TRBV5-1
D gene: NA
clone size: NA
CDR3 DNA: TGCGCCAGCAGCTTCCCAGGGGCAAGCGGCGGGGAGCTGTTTTTT
CDR3 protein: CASSFPGASGGELFF

J gene: TRBJ1-2
V gene: TRBV7-2
D gene: NA
clone size: NA
CDR3 DNA: TGTGCCAGCAGCTTAGCGCGGCAGGGCCGGAGCTTCCACTATGGCTACACCTTC
CDR3 protein: CASSLARQGRSFHYGYTF

J gene: TRBJ2-3
V gene: TRBV11-2
D gene: NA
clone size: NA
CDR3 DNA: TGTGCCAGCAACAAAGGCACAGGGCTACATTATAGCACAGATACGCAGTATTTT
CDR3 protein: CASNKGTGLHYSTDTQYF

J gene: TRBJ2-7
V gene: TRBV5-1
D gene: TRBD2
clone size: NA
CDR3 DNA: TGCGCCAGCAGCTTCCAACTAGCGGGAGCCTACGAGCAGTACTTC
CDR3 protein: CASSFQLAGAYEQYF

J gene: TRBJ2-7
V gene: TRBV24-1
D gene: NA
clone size: NA
CDR3 DNA: TGTGCCACTGCAACTAGCTCCTCGGCACCCCCCTACGAGCAGTACTTC
CDR3 protein: CATATSSSAPPYEQYF

J gene: TRBJ2-1
V gene: TRBV13
D gene: TRBD2
clone size: NA
CDR3 DNA: TGTGCCAGCAGCTTAGCGGTGGGACTAGCGATAAACAATGAGCAGTTCTTC
CDR3 protein: CASSLAVGLAINNEQFF

J gene: TRBJ2-7
V gene: TRBV6-5
D gene: TRBD1
clone size: NA
CDR3 DNA: TGTGCCAGCAGCCTCGGACAGGGGGGGACCTACGAGCAGTACTTC
CDR3 protein: CASSLGQGGTYEQYF

J gene: TRBJ2-1
V gene: TRBV18
D gene: NA
clone size: NA
CDR3 DNA: TGTGCCAGCTCACCAGTTAGGGGTGGCTACAATGAGCAGTTCTTC
CDR3 protein: CASSPVRGGYNEQFF

J gene: TRBJ2-3
V gene: TRBV6-5
D gene: NA
clone size: NA
CDR3 DNA: TGTGCCAGGTCGCTCACGGGGAAAGATACGCAGTATTTT
CDR3 protein: CARSLTGKDTQYF

J gene: TRBJ2-3
V gene: TRBV7-9
D gene: TRBD2
clone size: NA
CDR3 DNA: TGTGCCAGCAGCGATACCGGGACTAGCTCCTATACGCAGTATTTT
CDR3 protein: CASSDTGTSSYTQYF

J gene: TRBJ2-3
V gene: TRBV5-1
D gene: NA
clone size: NA
CDR3 DNA: TGCGCCAGCACCCCTCGCCCCACAGGGGGAGGGACAGATACGCAGTATTTT
CDR3 protein: CASTPRPTGGGTDTQYF

J gene: TRBJ2-1
V gene: TRBV3-1/TRBV3-2
D gene: TRBD2
clone size: NA
CDR3 DNA: TGTGCCAGCAGCCTGAGACTAGCGGGTTACAATGAGCAGTTCTTC
CDR3 protein: CASSLRLAGYNEQFF

J gene: TRBJ1-3
V gene: TRBV7-6
D gene: TRBD1
clone size: NA
CDR3 DNA: TGTGCCAGCAGCTTAGCGCAGGGGGCTGGAAACACCATATATTTT
CDR3 protein: CASSLAQGAGNTIYF

J gene: TRBJ2-1
V gene: TRBV2
D gene: TRBD2
clone size: NA
CDR3 DNA: TGTGCCAGCTCCCAGCGGGGGGGCCTGAGAAATGAGCAGTTCTTC
CDR3 protein: CASSQRGGLRNEQFF

J gene: TRBJ1-3
V gene: TRBV6-2/TRBV6-3
D gene: NA
clone size: NA
CDR3 DNA: TGTGCCAGCAGTCAGGGCGCCTTCTCTGGAAACACCATATATTTT
CDR3 protein: CASSQGAFSGNTIYF

J gene: TRBJ2-1
V gene: TRBV6-6
D gene: TRBD2
clone size: NA
CDR3 DNA: TGTGCCAGCAGTTCGGGGACTAGAAGGCCTGAGCAGTTCTTC
CDR3 protein: CASSSGTRRPEQFF

J gene: TRBJ2-5
V gene: TRBV6-5
D gene: TRBD1
clone size: NA
CDR3 DNA: TGTGCCAGCAGTCTTGACAGGGGGCAGACCCAGTACTTC
CDR3 protein: CASSLDRGQTQYF

J gene: TRBJ1-6
V gene: TRBV5-5
D gene: TRBD1
clone size: few
CDR3 DNA: TGTGCCAGCAGCGGGGGACAGCTAAATTCACCCCTCCACTTT
CDR3 protein: CASSGGQLNSPLHF

J gene: TRBJ2-2
V gene: TRBV27
D gene: TRBD2
clone size: once
CDR3 DNA: TGTGCCAGCAGCCCGGGACTAGCGGGAGCCGCCGGGGAGCTGTTTTTT
CDR3 protein: CASSPGLAGAAGELFF

J gene: TRBJ2-7
V gene: TRBV7-6
D gene: NA
clone size: few
CDR3 DNA: TGTGCCAGCAGCGTCCAGGGCTTTTCCTCCTACGAGCAGTACTTC
CDR3 protein: CASSVQGFSSYEQYF

J gene: TRBJ2-1
V gene: TRBV6-5
D gene: TRBD1
clone size: NA
CDR3 DNA: TGTGCCAGCAGTTTTGCGGACAGGGGGATTTCTAATGAGCAGTTCTTC
CDR3 protein: CASSFADRGISNEQFF

J gene: TRBJ2-1
V gene: TRBV11-2
D gene: NA
clone size: NA
CDR3 DNA: TGTGCCAGCAGCACCACACGGGGGTCAAAAATCTACAATGAGCAGTTCTTC
CDR3 protein: CASSTTRGSKIYNEQFF

J gene: TRBJ2-5
V gene: TRBV19
D gene: NA
clone size: NA
CDR3 DNA: TGTGCCAGTGCAGACTCGTTGTGGGAGACCCAGTACTTC
CDR3 protein: CASADSLWETQYF

J gene: TRBJ2-3
V gene: TRBV5-1
D gene: TRBD1
clone size: NA
CDR3 DNA: TGCGCCAGCAGCCCATCAGGGGGCGCGTCAGATACGCAGTATTTT
CDR3 protein: CASSPSGGASDTQYF

J gene: TRBJ2-7
V gene: TRBV13
D gene: NA
clone size: NA
CDR3 DNA: TGTGCCAGCAGCCCTTTAACGACAGACCTACCCTACGAGCAGTACTTC
CDR3 protein: CASSPLTTDLPYEQYF

J gene: TRBJ2-1
V gene: TRBV7-8
D gene: NA
clone size: NA
CDR3 DNA: TGTGCCAGCAGCTTTTTTGAGGGGGAGTACAATGAGCAGTTCTTC
CDR3 protein: CASSFFEGEYNEQFF

J gene: TRBJ2-7
V gene: TRBV6-6
D gene: TRBD2
clone size: NA
CDR3 DNA: TGTGCCAGCAGGCAGACTAGCGGGTACGAGCAGTACTTC
CDR3 protein: CASRQTSGYEQYF

J gene: TRBJ1-4
V gene: TRBV29-1
D gene: TRBD1
clone size: NA
CDR3 DNA: TGCAGCGTCGGACAGGGGGCGAGGGAAAAACTGTTTTTT
CDR3 protein: CSVGQGAREKLFF

J gene: TRBJ2-7
V gene: TRBV4-1
D gene: TRBD1
clone size: few
CDR3 DNA: TGCGCCAGCAGCCAAGCCGGGACAGGCGCTTTTTCCTACGAGCAGTACTTC
CDR3 protein: CASSQAGTGAFSYEQYF

J gene: TRBJ2-7
V gene: TRBV11-3
D gene: NA
clone size: NA
CDR3 DNA: TGTGCCAGCAGCTTAGGTAGCGGCTACGAGCAGTACTTC
CDR3 protein: CASSLGSGYEQYF

J gene: TRBJ2-3
V gene: TRBV21-1
D gene: NA
clone size: NA
CDR3 DNA: TGTGCCAGCAGCAAAGTTCGGCTTTTCTGGGAGAACACAGATACGCAGTATTTT
CDR3 protein: CASSKVRLFWENTDTQYF

J gene: TRBJ2-1
V gene: TRBV4-2
D gene: NA
clone size: once
CDR3 DNA: TGTGCCAGCAGCCCCGGGACATTAAATGAGCAGTTCTTC
CDR3 protein: CASSPGTLNEQFF

J gene: TRBJ1-1
V gene: TRBV5-6
D gene: TRBD1
clone size: once
CDR3 DNA: TGTGCCAGCAGCTGGGGACAGGGGGCCGCTGAAGCTTTCTTT
CDR3 protein: CASSWGQGAAEAFF

J gene: TRBJ2-7
V gene: TRBV5-1
D gene: TRBD2
clone size: NA
CDR3 DNA: TGCGCCAGCAGCCCCGGGACTAGCGGGATCTCCTACGAGCAGTACTTC
CDR3 protein: CASSPGTSGISYEQYF

J gene: TRBJ1-1
V gene: TRBV2
D gene: NA
clone size: NA
CDR3 DNA: TGTGCCAGCAGTGAAACAGAGAACACTGAAGCTTTCTTT
CDR3 protein: CASSETENTEAFF

J gene: TRBJ1-1
V gene: TRBV27
D gene: NA
clone size: NA
CDR3 DNA: TGTGCCAGCAGTTTCTATACAGGGTCAGGAAGGAACACTGAAGCTTTCTTT
CDR3 protein: CASSFYTGSGRNTEAFF

J gene: TRBJ1-2
V gene: TRBV6-1
D gene: NA
clone size: NA
CDR3 DNA: TGTGCCAGCAGTGAAGCTGTAGGACAGCCTAACTATGGCTACACCTTC
CDR3 protein: CASSEAVGQPNYGYTF

J gene: TRBJ1-2
V gene: TRBV3-1/TRBV3-2
D gene: NA
clone size: once
CDR3 DNA: TGTGCCAGCAGCCAGTACCTATACTATGGCTACACCTTC
CDR3 protein: CASSQYLYYGYTF

J gene: TRBJ2-1
V gene: TRBV10-3
D gene: NA
clone size: NA
CDR3 DNA: TGTGCCATCAGTGAGCCCACAGGGAGCTCCTACAATGAGCAGTTCTTC
CDR3 protein: CAISEPTGSSYNEQFF

J gene: TRBJ2-7
V gene: TRBV7-8
D gene: NA
clone size: NA
CDR3 DNA: TGTGCCAGCAGATTAACAGGGCGGGGGTCCTACGAGCAGTACTTC
CDR3 protein: CASRLTGRGSYEQYF